The clone carrying this T cell receptor beta chain appeared a single time. The table came from immunoSEQ multiplex PCR; TCRdb's copy has only in-frame clones and leaves some out. This sample yields about 230,000 clones, of which about four fifths are seen a single time; around 7% belongs to the top ten. This sample is drawn from a study of blood T cell repertoires in COVID-19. About the research overall: Samples of COVID-19 (acute and convalescent) were obtained from the United States, Italy and Spain. In each case, the material was cDNA or gDNA derived from T cells, B-cell-depleted T cells, or PBMCs.

The Seattle site enrolled patients during active infection and followed them longitudinally. Germline V gene data show CDR1 as SGHTA and CDR2 as FQGNSA. This CDR3 is 13 amino acids long. Between the trimmed V and J ends, which lost 3 bases and 8 bases, there was a span of 10 bases. Sequencing was carried out using peripheral blood. The clonotype comes from a woman older than 75 with COVID-19, enrolled during active disease. This chain uses TRBV7-2 with TRBJ2-2, with a possible D match to TRBD2 (6 bases). This chain's CDR3 is CASSFLGGGELFF. CDR3 bases: TGTGCCAGCAGCTTCTTGGGAGGTGGGGAGCTGTTTTTT.